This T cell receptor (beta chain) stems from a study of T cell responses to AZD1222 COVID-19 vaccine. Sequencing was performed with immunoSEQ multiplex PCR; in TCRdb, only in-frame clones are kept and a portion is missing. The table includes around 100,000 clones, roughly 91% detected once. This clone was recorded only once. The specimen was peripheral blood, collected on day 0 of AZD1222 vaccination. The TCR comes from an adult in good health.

The CDR3 DNA sequence: TGTGCCAGCAGCAATAGGGATGGCAATCAGCCCCAGCATTTT. It specifies CASSNRDGNQPQHF. V usage is TRBV5-8 and J usage is TRBJ1-5; no clear D gene. Germline V gives CDR1 SGHTS, CDR2 YDEGEE. This CDR3 comprises 14 residues. Deletions cut 4 bases from V and 2 bases from J, with 10 bases between.